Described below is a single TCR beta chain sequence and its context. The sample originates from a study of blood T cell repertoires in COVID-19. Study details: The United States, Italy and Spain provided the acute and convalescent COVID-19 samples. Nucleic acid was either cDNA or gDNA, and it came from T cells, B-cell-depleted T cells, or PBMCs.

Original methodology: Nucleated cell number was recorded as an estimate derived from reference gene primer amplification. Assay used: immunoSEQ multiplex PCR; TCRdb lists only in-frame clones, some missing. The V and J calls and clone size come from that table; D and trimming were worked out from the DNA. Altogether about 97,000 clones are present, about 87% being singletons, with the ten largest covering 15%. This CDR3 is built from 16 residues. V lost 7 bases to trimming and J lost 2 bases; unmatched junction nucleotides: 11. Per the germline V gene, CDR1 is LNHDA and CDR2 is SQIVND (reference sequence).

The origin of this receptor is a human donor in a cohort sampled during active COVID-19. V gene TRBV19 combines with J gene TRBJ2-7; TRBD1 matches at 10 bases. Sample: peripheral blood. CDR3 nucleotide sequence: TGTGCCAGTACCCAACGGATGGGACAGGGGCCCTACGAGCAGTACTTC. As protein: CASTQRMGQGPYEQYF. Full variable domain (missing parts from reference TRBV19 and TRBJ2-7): DGGITQSPKYLFRKEGQNVTLSCEQNLNHDAMYWYRQDPGQGLRLIYYSQIVNDFQKGDIAEGYSVSREKKESFPLTVTSAQKNPTAFYLCASTQRMGQGPYEQYFGPGTRLTVT.